This T cell receptor (beta chain) was retrieved from a study of cytomegalovirus exposure and HLA in healthy donors. Study as a whole: The roughly 100 million unique TCR beta sequences, from roughly 170 million T cells, were found by an earlier analysis.

From germline, CDR1 is MNHEY and CDR2 SMNVEV (reference sequence). This CDR3 is 15 amino acids long. V lost 4 bases to trimming and J lost 3 bases; unmatched junction nucleotides: 4. The PCR used 60 Vbeta and 13 Jbeta primers. The repertoire was sequenced with immunoSEQ multiplex PCR; TCRdb's copy has only in-frame clones and lacks some. The table lists approximately 160,000 clones, more than 65% of them singletons. Points from the study as a whole: Indistinguishable V segments such as TRBV6-2 and TRBV6-3 were excluded. Common viral pathogens (according to a later analysis) appeared linked to several of the most significant clusters.

This clone appeared a few times. Its target is unknown. This clonotype originated in a woman in her thirties in good health and CMV-seronegative. Material: PBMCs. The chain employs TRBV27 and TRBJ2-3, with 10 bases aligning to TRBD1. The CDR3 DNA reads as TGTGCCAGCAGTTACGACAGGGGGCTTACAGATACGCAGTATTTT. Its translation: CASSYDRGLTDTQYF.